Reported below is one T cell receptor (beta chain). Its antigen is currently unknown. The CDR3 has 18 amino acids. The V gene lost 1 base and the J gene lost 4 bases, with 21 bases spanning the gap. Germline CDR1 reads LNHDA; CDR2 reads SQIVND (reference sequence). The record originates from a study of cytomegalovirus exposure and HLA in healthy donors. Here immunoSEQ multiplex PCR was the method, and the copy in TCRdb shows in-frame clones only, minus some. The sample contains roughly 60,000 clones, 90% to 96% of which appear only once. Findings of the study overall: According to the study, 180 or so TCR beta chains were cytomegalovirus-associated.

The genes are TRBV19 and TRBJ2-3; D possibly corresponds to TRBD1 (5 bases). Sequenced: PBMCs. The clonotype originates from a woman aged 18-30 years in good health and CMV-seronegative. The CDR3 here is CASSIGRLGQGRADTQYF. The CDR3 bases are TGTGCCAGTAGTATAGGTAGGCTTGGGCAGGGAAGAGCAGATACGCAGTATTTT. The full variable domain, completed using reference TRBV19 and TRBJ2-3, is DGGITQSPKYLFRKEGQNVTLSCEQNLNHDAMYWYRQDPGQGLRLIYYSQIVNDFQKGDIAEGYSVSREKKESFPLTVTSAQKNPTAFYLCASSIGRLGQGRADTQYFGPGTRLTVL.